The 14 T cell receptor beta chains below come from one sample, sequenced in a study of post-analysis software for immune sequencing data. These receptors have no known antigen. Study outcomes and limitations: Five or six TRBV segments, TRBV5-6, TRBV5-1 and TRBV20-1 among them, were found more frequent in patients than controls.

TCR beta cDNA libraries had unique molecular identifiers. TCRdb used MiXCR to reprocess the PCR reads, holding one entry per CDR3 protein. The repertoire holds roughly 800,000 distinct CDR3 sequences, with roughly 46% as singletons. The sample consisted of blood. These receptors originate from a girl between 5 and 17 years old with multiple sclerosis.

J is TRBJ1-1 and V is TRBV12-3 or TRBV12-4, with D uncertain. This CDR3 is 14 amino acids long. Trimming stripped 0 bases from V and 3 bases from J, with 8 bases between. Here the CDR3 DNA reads TGTGCCAGCAGTTTAGCGCAATGGGACACTGAAGCTTTCTTT. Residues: CASSLAQWDTEAFF.

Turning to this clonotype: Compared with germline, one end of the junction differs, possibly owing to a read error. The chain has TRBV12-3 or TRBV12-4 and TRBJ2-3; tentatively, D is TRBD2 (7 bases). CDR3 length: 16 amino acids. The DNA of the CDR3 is TGTGCCAGCAGTCCAGGGACAAGGGGGAGGGGAGATGCGCAGTATTTT. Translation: CASSPGTRGRGDAQYF.

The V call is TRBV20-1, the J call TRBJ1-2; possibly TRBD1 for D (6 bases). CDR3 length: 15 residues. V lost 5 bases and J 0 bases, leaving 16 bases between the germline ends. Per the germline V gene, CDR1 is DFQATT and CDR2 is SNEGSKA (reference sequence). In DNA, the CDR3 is TGCAGTGCTCCTCCGACAGGACTAGCTAACTATGGCTACACCTTC. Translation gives CSAPPTGLANYGYTF.

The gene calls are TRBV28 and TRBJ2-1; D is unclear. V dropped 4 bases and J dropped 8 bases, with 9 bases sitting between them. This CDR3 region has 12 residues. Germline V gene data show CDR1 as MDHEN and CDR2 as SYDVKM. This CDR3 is CASSSGRDEQFF. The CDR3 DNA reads TGTGCCAGCAGTTCGGGTCGGGATGAGCAGTTCTTC. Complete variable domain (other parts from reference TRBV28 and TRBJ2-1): DVKVTQSSRYLVKRTGEKVFLECVQDMDHENMFWYRQDPGLGLRLIYFSYDVKMKEKGDIPEGYSVSREKKERFSLILESASTNQTSMYLCASSSGRDEQFFGPGTRLTVL.

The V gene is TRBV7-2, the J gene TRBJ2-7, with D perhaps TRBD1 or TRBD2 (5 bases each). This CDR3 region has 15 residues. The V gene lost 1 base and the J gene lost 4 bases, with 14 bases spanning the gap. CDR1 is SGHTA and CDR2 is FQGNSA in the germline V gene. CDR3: CASSLVGTEIYEQYF. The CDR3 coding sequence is TGTGCCAGCAGCTTAGTTGGGACGGAAATTTACGAGCAGTACTTC.

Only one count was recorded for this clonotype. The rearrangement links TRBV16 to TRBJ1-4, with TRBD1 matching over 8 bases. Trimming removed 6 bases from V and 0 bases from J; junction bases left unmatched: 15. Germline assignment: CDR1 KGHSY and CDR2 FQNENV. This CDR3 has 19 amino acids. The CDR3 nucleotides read TGTGCCAGCAGTCAGAAGGGACAGGTGGTAATCGCAACTAATGAAAAACTGTTTTTT. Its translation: CASSQKGQVVIATNEKLFF.

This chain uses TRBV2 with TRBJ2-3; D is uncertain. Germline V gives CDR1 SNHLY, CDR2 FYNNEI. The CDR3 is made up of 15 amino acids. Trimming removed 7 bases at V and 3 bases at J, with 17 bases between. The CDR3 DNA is TGTGCCAGCACAGGAGTGAGTCCCATGACAGATACGCAGTATTTT. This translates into CASTGVSPMTDTQYF.

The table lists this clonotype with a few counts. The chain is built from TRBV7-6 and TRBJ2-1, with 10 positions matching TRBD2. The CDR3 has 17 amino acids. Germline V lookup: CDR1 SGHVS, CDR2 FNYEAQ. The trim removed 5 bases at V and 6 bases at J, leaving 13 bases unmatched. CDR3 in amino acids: CASSPYPLAGVGNEQFF. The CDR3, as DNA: TGTGCCAGCAGCCCATACCCCCTAGCGGGAGTCGGCAATGAGCAGTTCTTC.

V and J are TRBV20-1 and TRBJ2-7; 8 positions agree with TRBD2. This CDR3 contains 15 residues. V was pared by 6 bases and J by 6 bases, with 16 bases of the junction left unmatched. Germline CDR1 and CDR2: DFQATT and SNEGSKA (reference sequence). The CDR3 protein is CSAQLVSGRGGEQYF. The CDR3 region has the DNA TGCAGTGCCCAACTTGTCAGCGGGAGAGGAGGCGAGCAGTACTTC.

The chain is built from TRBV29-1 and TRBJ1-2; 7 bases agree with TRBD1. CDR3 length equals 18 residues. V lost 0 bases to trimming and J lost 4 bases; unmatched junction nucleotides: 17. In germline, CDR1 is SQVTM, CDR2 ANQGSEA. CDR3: CSVEEGQPKTSMLYGYTF. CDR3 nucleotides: TGCAGCGTTGAAGAGGGACAGCCGAAGACCTCTATGCTCTATGGCTACACCTTC.

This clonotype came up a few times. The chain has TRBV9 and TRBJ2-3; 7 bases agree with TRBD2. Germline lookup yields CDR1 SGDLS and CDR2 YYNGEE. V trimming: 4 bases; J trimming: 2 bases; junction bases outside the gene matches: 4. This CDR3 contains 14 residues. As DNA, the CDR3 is TGTGCCAGCAGCTCCCGGGACTACACAGATACGCAGTATTTT. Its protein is CASSSRDYTDTQYF.

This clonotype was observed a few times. The CDR3 spells CSARDKRVYEKLFF. CDR3 DNA sequence: TGCAGTGCTAGAGATAAGAGGGTGTACGAAAAACTGTTTTTT. The V call is TRBV20-1, the J call TRBJ1-4, with unresolved D. The germline V gene has CDR1 DFQATT and CDR2 SNEGSKA (reference sequence). There are 14 residues in the CDR3. V shed 0 bases and J shed 8 bases, with 13 bases lying between them.

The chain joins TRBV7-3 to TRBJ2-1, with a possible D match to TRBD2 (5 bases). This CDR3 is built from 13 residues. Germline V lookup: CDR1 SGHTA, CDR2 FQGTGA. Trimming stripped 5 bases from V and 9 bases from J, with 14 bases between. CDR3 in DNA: TGTGCCAGCAGCCGTGGACTTAAGGCTGAGCAGTTCTTC. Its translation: CASSRGLKAEQFF. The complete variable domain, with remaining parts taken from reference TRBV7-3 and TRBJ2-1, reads GAGVSQTPSNKVTEKGKYVELRCDPISGHTALYWYRQSLGQGPEFLIYFQGTGAADDSGLPNDRFFAVRPEGSVSTLKIQRTERGDSAVYLCASSRGLKAEQFFGPGTRLTVL.

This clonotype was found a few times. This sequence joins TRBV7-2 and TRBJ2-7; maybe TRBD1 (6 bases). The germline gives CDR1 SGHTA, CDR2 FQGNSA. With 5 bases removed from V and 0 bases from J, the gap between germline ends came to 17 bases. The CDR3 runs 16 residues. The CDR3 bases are TGTGCCAGCAGCCCCCAACCCGGGACATTCTCCTACGAGCAGTACTTC. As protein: CASSPQPGTFSYEQYF.